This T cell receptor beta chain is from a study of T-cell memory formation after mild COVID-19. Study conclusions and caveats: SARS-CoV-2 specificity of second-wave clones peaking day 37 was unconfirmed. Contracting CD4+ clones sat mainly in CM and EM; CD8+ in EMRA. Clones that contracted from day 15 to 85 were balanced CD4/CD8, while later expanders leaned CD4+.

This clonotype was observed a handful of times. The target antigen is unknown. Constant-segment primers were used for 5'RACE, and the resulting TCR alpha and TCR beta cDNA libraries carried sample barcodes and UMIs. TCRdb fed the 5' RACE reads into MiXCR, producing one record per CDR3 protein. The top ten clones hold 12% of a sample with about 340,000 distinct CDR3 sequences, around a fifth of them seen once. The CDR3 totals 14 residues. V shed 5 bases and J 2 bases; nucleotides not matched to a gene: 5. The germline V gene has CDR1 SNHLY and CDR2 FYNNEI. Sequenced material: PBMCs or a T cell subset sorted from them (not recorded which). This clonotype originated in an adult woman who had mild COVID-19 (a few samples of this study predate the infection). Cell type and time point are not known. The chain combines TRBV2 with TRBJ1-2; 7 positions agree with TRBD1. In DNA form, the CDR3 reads TGTGCCAGCAGTCTGGGGACAGTCAACTATGGCTACACCTTC. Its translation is CASSLGTVNYGYTF.